The 8 T cell receptor beta chains reported below all come from one sample, sequenced in a study of beta chain features in type 1 diabetes. No antigen is known for these receptors. cDNA synthesis used the whole RNA isolate, giving expressed TCRB sequences. Here immunoSEQ multiplex PCR was the method, and the copy in TCRdb shows in-frame clones only, minus some. The sample lists hundreds of thousands of clones; over 13% were seen once. General study results and limits: In every one of the four CD4+ subsets, TCRB CDR3s were moderately but significantly shorter in Type 1 diabetes patients.

The sample comprised naive CD4+ T cells from blood. All receptors come from a man between 18 and 29 years old with type 1 diabetes.

A few counts support this clone. CDR3 nucleotides: TGCAGCGTTGAAGTTCGAAGCACAGATACGCAGTATTTT. It is translated as CSVEVRSTDTQYF. The genes are TRBV29-1 and TRBJ2-3; D unresolved. Trimming took 1 base from V and 0 from J, leaving 5 bases between them. Germline V CDR1 and CDR2: SQVTM, ANQGSEA. The CDR3 covers 13 residues.

This clone has more than one count but fewer than ten. The rearrangement uses TRBV6-5 and TRBJ2-1; unclear D gene. CDR3 length: 15 amino acids. CDR1 MNHEY and CDR2 SVGAGI come from the germline V gene. Trimming took 6 bases from V and 2 from J, leaving 14 bases between them. The CDR3 protein is CASSWAAATYNEQFF. The DNA for the CDR3 is TGTGCCAGCAGCTGGGCGGCCGCAACCTACAATGAGCAGTTCTTC.

The chain employs TRBV9 and TRBJ2-1, with TRBD1 as a possible D gene (5 bases). This CDR3 spans 15 amino acids. Germline CDR1 SGDLS, CDR2 YYNGEE. Trimming stripped 0 bases from V and 4 bases from J, with 11 bases between. The CDR3 spells CASSVDRQGYNEQFF. The CDR3 nucleotides are TGTGCCAGCAGCGTAGATCGTCAGGGTTACAATGAGCAGTTCTTC.

The V and J genes are TRBV30 and TRBJ2-1, with 13 bases aligning to TRBD2. The junction had 8 bases not matched to a gene; V was cut back by 0 bases and J by 9 bases. There are 16 residues in the CDR3. Looked up from germline, CDR1 is GTSNPN and CDR2 is SVGIG (reference sequence). CDR3 sequence: CAWSVLRTSGGGEQFF. The CDR3 coding sequence is TGTGCCTGGAGTGTTTTAAGGACTAGCGGGGGAGGTGAGCAGTTCTTC.

Details on this clone: Sequence at one end of the junction differs from germline and may be a read error. This chain links TRBV7-7 with TRBJ2-7; 8 bases are a match to TRBD1. Germline-derived CDR1 and CDR2 are SSHAT and FNYEAQ (reference sequence). The CDR3 is made up of 14 amino acids. As DNA, the CDR3 is TGTGCTAGCAGCCCTTTCGGACAGGGCGGCGAGCAGTACTTC. Protein sequence: CASSPFGQGGEQYF.

This clone has more than one count but fewer than ten. This sequence joins TRBV11-2 and TRBJ2-6; D is ambiguous. V was cut by 6 bases and J by 0 bases, with 9 bases left in between. The CDR3 covers 15 residues. Germline CDR1 reads SGHAT; CDR2 reads FQNNGV. The CDR3 loop reads CASSPNPSGANVLTF. The CDR3 DNA reads TGTGCCAGCAGTCCTAATCCCTCTGGGGCCAACGTCCTGACTTTC.

In its sample, this clone was seen a few times. This sequence joins TRBV2 and TRBJ1-4; no clear D gene. The length of the CDR3 is 12 residues. V gave up 8 bases and J gave up 8 bases, with 12 bases separating them. Germline V gene lookup returns CDR1 SNHLY and CDR2 FYNNEI. The CDR3 reads CASSYAVEKLFF. The CDR3 nucleotides read TGTGCCAGCTCTTACGCGGTGGAAAAACTGTTTTTT.

The CDR3 region is CASSLELVANEQYF. As DNA, the CDR3 is TGTGCCAGCAGCTTAGAACTAGTCGCCAACGAGCAGTACTTC. The chain links TRBV7-2 to TRBJ2-7, with D possibly TRBD2 on 5 matching bases. The CDR3 consists of 14 residues. CDR1 SGHTA and CDR2 FQGNSA come from the germline V gene. Trimming pared 1 base from V and 5 bases from J, leaving 12 bases between.